The 27 T cell receptor beta chains below all came from one sample that was sequenced in a study of T cell repertoires in cytomegalovirus infection. TCRdb re-called the reads with MiXCR, one entry per CDR3 protein. The profile shows approximately 730,000 distinct CDR3 sequences, approximately 33% of them singletons. What these receptors recognize is not known. The sample consisted of cultured PBMCs, taken from culture after CMV antigen stimulation. These receptors all stem from a human donor in good health (CMV status not recorded). Some clones in this sample may be carry-over from other donors' samples.

This sequence joins TRBV11-2 and TRBJ2-7, with 7 positions matching TRBD1. The CDR3 is 15 residues long. Germline V gene lookup returns CDR1 SGHAT and CDR2 FQNNGV. Unmatched junction bases numbered 17, after V lost 8 bases and J lost 7 bases. Here the CDR3 DNA reads TGTGCCAGCGCCGGGACAGACCGCCCCTTAGGTGAGCAGTACTTC. Its translation is CASAGTDRPLGEQYF.

A few counts support this clonotype. V gene TRBV12-3 or TRBV12-4 combines with J gene TRBJ2-3; D call uncertain. The CDR3 loop spans 16 amino acids. V dropped 5 bases and J dropped 3 bases, with 18 bases sitting between them. CDR3 region: CASSPMGWVGTDTQYF. CDR3 DNA: TGTGCCAGCAGTCCCATGGGGTGGGTTGGGACAGATACGCAGTATTTT.

The table lists this clonotype with a count of one. The V call is TRBV12-5, the J call TRBJ2-3; 9 bases are a match to TRBD2. Germline trimming cut 5 bases from V and 1 base from J; bases unmatched to any gene: 4. CDR1 is LGHNT and CDR2 is FRNRAP in the germline V gene. CDR3 length equals 15 residues. In DNA form, the CDR3 reads TGTGCTAGTGGTCACTGGACTAGCGGCACAGATACGCAGTATTTT. As protein: CASGHWTSGTDTQYF.

This chain joins TRBV24-1 and TRBJ1-5; D uncertain. In germline, CDR1 is KGHDR, CDR2 SFDVKD. This CDR3 comprises 14 residues. V lost 9 bases and J 0 bases, leaving 11 bases between the germline ends. The CDR3 DNA sequence: TGTGCCACCGCCCCTGGTCATAGCAATCAGCCCCAGCATTTT. It translates to CATAPGHSNQPQHF.

There are a few counts of this clonotype. V and J are TRBV24-1 and TRBJ2-5; possibly TRBD2 for D (6 bases). The CDR3 consists of 15 residues. Trimming stripped 4 bases from V and 4 bases from J, with 15 bases between. Germline CDR1 reads KGHDR; CDR2 reads SFDVKD. The DNA for the CDR3 is TGTGCCACCAGTGACCCACGGAGGGCAGGAGAGACCCAGTACTTC. It translates to CATSDPRRAGETQYF.

CDR3 nucleotide sequence: TGTGCCAGCAGCCTCAGACGGACAACTAATGAAAAACTGTTTTTT. It specifies CASSLRRTTNEKLFF. This chain joins TRBV7-8 and TRBJ1-4, with no clear D. The CDR3 extends over 15 amino acids. CDR1 SGHVS and CDR2 FQNEAQ come from the germline V gene. Deletions cut 5 bases from V and 0 bases from J, with 10 bases between.

The DNA of the CDR3 is TGTGCCAGCACTCCGGAGGTGGGCCAAGAGACCCAGTACTTC. The encoded protein is CASTPEVGQETQYF. This chain links TRBV2 with TRBJ2-5; D perhaps matches TRBD2 (5 bases). The germline V gene encodes CDR1 SNHLY and CDR2 FYNNEI. V lost 7 bases to trimming and J lost 1 base, with 13 bases between them. The CDR3 is 14 amino acids.

This rearrangement joins TRBV19 to TRBJ1-1; TRBD1 matches 9 bases. The CDR3 sequence is 16 residues long. The ends lost 7 bases at V and 0 bases at J; junction bases unmatched: 9. Germline CDR1 LNHDA, CDR2 SQIVND (reference sequence). The CDR3: CASTQTGGWMNTEAFF. The CDR3 nucleotides are TGTGCCAGTACCCAAACAGGGGGCTGGATGAACACTGAAGCTTTCTTT.

The V and J genes are TRBV6-5 and TRBJ2-1, with 8 bases matching TRBD2. With V trimmed by 2 bases and J by 10 bases, 4 bases remained unmatched. Germline CDR1 is MNHEY and CDR2 is SVGAGI. The CDR3 has 13 residues. The CDR3: CASSYMASGEQFF. CDR3 bases: TGTGCCAGCAGTTACATGGCTAGCGGGGAGCAGTTCTTC.

Only a few counts were recorded for this clonotype. The chain joins TRBV20-1 to TRBJ1-6; 8 bases are shared with TRBD1. V trimming: 6 bases; J trimming: 9 bases; junction bases outside the gene matches: 10. This CDR3 contains 14 residues. Per germline, CDR1 DFQATT and CDR2 SNEGSKA (reference sequence). CDR3 nucleotides: TGCAGTGCCGGAAGGGGACAGGTCATTTCACCCCTCCACTTT. This gives the protein CSAGRGQVISPLHF.

This sequence joins TRBV6-2 or TRBV6-3 and TRBJ1-1; TRBD1 matches at 7 bases. Trimming took 9 bases from V and 4 from J; bases not matched to a gene: 11. From germline, CDR1 is MNHEY and CDR2 SVGEGT. This CDR3 contains 14 residues. The CDR3 reads CASNYRGLVTEAFF. Here the CDR3 DNA reads TGTGCCAGTAACTACAGGGGTTTGGTCACTGAAGCTTTCTTT.

This chain uses TRBV19 with TRBJ2-7; the match to TRBD1 covers 7 bases. CDR1 and CDR2 (germline): LNHDA, SQIVND (reference sequence). The CDR3 is 14 residues long. V lost 3 bases to trimming and J lost 6 bases; unmatched junction nucleotides: 8. For the CDR3, the DNA is TGTGCCAGTAGTATGAGACAGGGTACGAGCGAGCAGTACTTC. Its protein is CASSMRQGTSEQYF.

Note on this clonotype: This likely stems from a read error, as it lies one base from a far larger clone. The chain is built from TRBV7-9 and TRBJ2-3; D is ambiguous. The CDR3 covers 10 residues. The V and J ends lost 2 bases and 7 bases respectively, with 1 base between them. Germline CDR1 reads SEHNR; CDR2 reads FQNEAQ (reference sequence). The CDR3: CASSLNTQYF. The CDR3 nucleotides are TGTGCCAGCAGCTTAAATACGCAGTATTTT.

The rearrangement uses TRBV11-2 and TRBJ2-2; 9 bases align to TRBD2. This CDR3 contains 15 residues. CDR1 is SGHAT, CDR2 FQNNGV, per germline. Trimming cost V 7 bases and J 0 bases; bases outside gene matches: 3. The CDR3 spells CASTLAGTNTGELFF. In nucleotides, the CDR3 is TGTGCCAGCACTCTAGCGGGGACGAACACCGGGGAGCTGTTTTTT.

The chain combines TRBV6-8 with TRBJ1-4; D possibly corresponds to TRBD1 (5 bases). Between the trimmed V and J ends, which lost 6 bases and 7 bases, there was a span of 15 bases. Germline assignment: CDR1 MNHGY and CDR2 SAAAGT. The CDR3 contains 14 residues. The CDR3 nucleotides are TGTGCCAGCAGATCGACGGGGGTATTTGAAAAACTGTTTTTT. It encodes CASRSTGVFEKLFF.

This clonotype has a handful of counts. The chain links TRBV2 to TRBJ2-2; unclear D gene. The length of the CDR3 is 14 residues. The V and J ends lost 4 bases and 5 bases respectively, with 11 bases between them. From germline, CDR1 is SNHLY and CDR2 FYNNEI. CDR3 sequence reads: CASSVDILTGELFF. DNA of the CDR3: TGTGCCAGCAGTGTGGATATCCTGACCGGGGAGCTGTTTTTT.

This clonotype has just a few counts. This CDR3 is CASSQEGRTSGRIEQYF. CDR3 coding DNA: TGTGCCAGCAGCCAAGAGGGCCGGACTAGCGGGAGGATCGAGCAGTACTTC. The rearrangement uses TRBV7-9 and TRBJ2-7; TRBD2 matches 14 bases. The ends lost 5 bases at V and 6 bases at J; junction bases unmatched: 12. In germline, CDR1 is SEHNR, CDR2 FQNEAQ (reference sequence). This CDR3 region has 17 residues.

The CDR3 DNA reads as TGTGCCAGCAGTTCGACAGGGAGCTACACCTTC. Translated, it gives CASSSTGSYTF. The chain links TRBV6-2 or TRBV6-3 to TRBJ1-2; 7 bases align to TRBD1. Germline V CDR1 and CDR2: MNHEY, SVGEGT. The CDR3 contains 11 residues. The V and J ends lost 4 bases and 9 bases, in that order; junction bases with no gene match: 2.

The chain uses TRBV6-2 or TRBV6-3 and TRBJ2-7; no reliable D call. CDR3 length: 13 amino acids. Trimming pared 0 bases from V and 4 bases from J, leaving 7 bases between. CDR1 is MNHEY and CDR2 is SVGEGT in the germline V gene. The CDR3, as DNA: TGTGCCAGCAGTTACTCCCCCCGGTACGAGCAGTACTTC. Translation gives CASSYSPRYEQYF.

The chain employs TRBV7-9 and TRBJ1-6; 9 bases align to TRBD1. This CDR3 contains 16 residues. Germline lookup yields CDR1 SEHNR and CDR2 FQNEAQ (reference sequence). Trimming at V came to 5 bases and at J to 9 bases, leaving 11 bases not matched to a gene. CDR3 amino acids: CASSPLAGTGSSPLHF. The DNA for the CDR3 is TGTGCCAGCAGCCCCCTGGCGGGGACAGGGAGTTCACCCCTCCACTTT.

The CDR3, as DNA: TGTGCCAGCAGGCCGGGGTCCGCTGAGGGGACCCAGTACTTC. It encodes CASRPGSAEGTQYF. V gene TRBV12-3 or TRBV12-4 combines with J gene TRBJ2-5, with D possibly TRBD2 on 5 matching bases. Trimming pared 6 bases from V and 7 bases from J, leaving 18 bases between. The CDR3 has 14 amino acids.

Here the CDR3 reads CASSNSPQETQYF. The CDR3 DNA is TGTGCCAGCAGCAACTCCCCCCAAGAGACCCAGTACTTC. The chain uses TRBV11-1 and TRBJ2-5; D is unresolved. Germline CDR1 and CDR2: SGHAT and FQDESV (reference sequence). V dropped 5 bases and J dropped 1 base, with 8 bases sitting between them. The CDR3 runs 13 residues.

The table lists this clonotype with a few counts. CDR3 loop: CSAREGTDQPQHF. CDR3 DNA sequence: TGCAGTGCTAGAGAGGGTACGGATCAGCCCCAGCATTTT. This chain uses TRBV20-1 with TRBJ1-5; D unclear. The CDR3 is made up of 13 amino acids. Germline V gene lookup returns CDR1 DFQATT and CDR2 SNEGSKA (reference sequence). V shed 0 bases and J shed 5 bases, with 8 bases lying between them.

This clonotype has more than one count but fewer than ten. This chain uses TRBV7-9 with TRBJ2-1; D gene ambiguous. V was cut by 5 bases and J by 4 bases, with 12 bases left in between. The germline gives CDR1 SEHNR, CDR2 FQNEAQ (reference sequence). The CDR3 contains 14 residues. CDR3 loop: CASSPLGSYNEQFF. As DNA, the CDR3 is TGTGCCAGCAGCCCGCTGGGGTCGTACAATGAGCAGTTCTTC.

This clonotype was observed a few times. The genes are TRBV11-2 and TRBJ2-3; 8 bases match TRBD1. After removal of 2 bases from V and 4 bases from J, the junction contained 8 bases not matched to a gene. In germline, CDR1 is SGHAT, CDR2 FQNNGV. The CDR3 contains 16 residues. The CDR3 DNA reads TGTGCCAGCAGCTTAAGGGGGCAGGGGGCCGCAGATACGCAGTATTTT. It specifies CASSLRGQGAADTQYF.

V gene TRBV5-4 combines with J gene TRBJ1-1; 7 bases align to TRBD1. J gave up 6 bases and V 5 bases, and 7 bases lay outside the gene matches. CDR1 SGHNT and CDR2 YYREEE come from the germline V gene (reference sequence). The CDR3 runs 13 residues. Here the CDR3 DNA reads TGTGCCAGCAGAGACAGGGCCGTGTCTGAAGCTTTCTTT. Residues: CASRDRAVSEAFF.

This clonotype was picked up a small number of times. The chain combines TRBV2 with TRBJ1-5; D might be TRBD1 (5 bases). CDR1 and CDR2 from the germline V gene are SNHLY and FYNNEI. There are 14 residues in the CDR3. Trimming pared 7 bases from V and 0 bases from J, leaving 10 bases between. Here the CDR3 reads CASNLQGSNQPQHF. Here the CDR3 DNA reads TGTGCCAGCAACCTCCAGGGTAGCAATCAGCCCCAGCATTTT.